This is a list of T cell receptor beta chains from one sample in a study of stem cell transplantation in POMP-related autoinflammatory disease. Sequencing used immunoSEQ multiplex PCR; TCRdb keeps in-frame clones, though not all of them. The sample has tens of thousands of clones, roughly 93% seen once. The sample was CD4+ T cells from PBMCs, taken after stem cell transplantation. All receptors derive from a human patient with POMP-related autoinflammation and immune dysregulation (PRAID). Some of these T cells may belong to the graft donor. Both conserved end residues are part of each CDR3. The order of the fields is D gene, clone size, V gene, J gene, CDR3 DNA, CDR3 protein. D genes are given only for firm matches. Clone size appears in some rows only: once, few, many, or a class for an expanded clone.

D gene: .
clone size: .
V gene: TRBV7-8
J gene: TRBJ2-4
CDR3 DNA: TGTGCCAGCAGCTCCCAGGGCTCGGCCATTCAGTACTTC
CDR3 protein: CASSSQGSAIQYF

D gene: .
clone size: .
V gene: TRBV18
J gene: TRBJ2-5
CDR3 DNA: TGTGCCAGCTCACCGCAGGAGACCCAGTACTTC
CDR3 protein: CASSPQETQYF

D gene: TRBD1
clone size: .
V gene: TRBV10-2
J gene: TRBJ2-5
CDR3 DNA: TGCGCCAGCAGTGAGACCCGGACAGGGTCAGAGACCCAGTACTTC
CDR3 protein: CASSETRTGSETQYF

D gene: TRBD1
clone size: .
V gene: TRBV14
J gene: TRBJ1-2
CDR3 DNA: TGTGCCAGCAGCCGCGGACAGGGGAGTTCTGGCTACACCTTC
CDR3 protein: CASSRGQGSSGYTF

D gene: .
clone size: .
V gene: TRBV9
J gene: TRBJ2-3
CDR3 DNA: TGTGCCAGCAGCGCGCAGGGGAATTGGGCCACAGATACGCAGTATTTT
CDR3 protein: CASSAQGNWATDTQYF

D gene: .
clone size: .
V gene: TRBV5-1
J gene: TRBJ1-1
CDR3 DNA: TGCGCCAGCAGCTTGTTGGGAGCGGACACTGAAGCTTTCTTT
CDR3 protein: CASSLLGADTEAFF

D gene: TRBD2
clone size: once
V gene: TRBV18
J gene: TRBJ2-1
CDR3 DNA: TGTGCCAGCTCACCACCGGCTAGCGGGAGGGCCGGGGAGCAGTTCTTC
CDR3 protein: CASSPPASGRAGEQFF

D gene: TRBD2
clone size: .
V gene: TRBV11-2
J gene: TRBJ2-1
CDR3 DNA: TGTGCCAGCAGCTTGGGCGGGAGGAGAAATGAGCAGTTCTTC
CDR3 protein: CASSLGGRRNEQFF

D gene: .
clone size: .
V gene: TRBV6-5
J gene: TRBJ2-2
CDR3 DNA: TGTGCCAGCAGTTTCCAGACCACCGGGGAGCTGTTTTTT
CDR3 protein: CASSFQTTGELFF

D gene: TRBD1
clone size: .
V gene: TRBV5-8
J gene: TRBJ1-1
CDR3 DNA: TGTGCCAGCTTAAGGGGGCTGGCGCACACTGAAGCTTTCTTT
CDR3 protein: CASLRGLAHTEAFF

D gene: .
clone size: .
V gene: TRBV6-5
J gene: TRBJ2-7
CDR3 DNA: TGTGCCAGCGGCGGGACAACTAGCTACGAGCAGTACTTC
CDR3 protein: CASGGTTSYEQYF

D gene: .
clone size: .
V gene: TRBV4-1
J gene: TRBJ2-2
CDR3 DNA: TGCGCCAGCAGCCCGTTAGCGGTGCGGACCGGGGAGCTGTTTTTT
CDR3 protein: CASSPLAVRTGELFF

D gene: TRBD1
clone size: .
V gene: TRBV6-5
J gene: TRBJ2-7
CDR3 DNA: TGTGCCAGCAGTTACTCGTTTGCGACAGGGGTCGAGCAGTACTTC
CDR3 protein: CASSYSFATGVEQYF

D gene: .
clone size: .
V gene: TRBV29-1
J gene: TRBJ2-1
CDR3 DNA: TGCAGCGTTGAGAACGGGAGTGAGCAGTTCTTC
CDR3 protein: CSVENGSEQFF

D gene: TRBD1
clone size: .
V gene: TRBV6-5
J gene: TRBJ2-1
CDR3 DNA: TGTGCCAGCAGGATACAGGGGACCCCCTACAATGAGCAGTTCTTC
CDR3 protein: CASRIQGTPYNEQFF

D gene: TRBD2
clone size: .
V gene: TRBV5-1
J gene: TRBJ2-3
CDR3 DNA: TGCGCCAGCAGCTTCGCGAGCGGGGGACTCCTCACAGATACGCAGTATTTT
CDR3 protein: CASSFASGGLLTDTQYF

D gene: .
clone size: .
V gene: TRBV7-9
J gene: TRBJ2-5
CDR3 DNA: TGTGCCAGCAGCCCCAGGCAGACCCAGTACTTC
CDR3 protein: CASSPRQTQYF

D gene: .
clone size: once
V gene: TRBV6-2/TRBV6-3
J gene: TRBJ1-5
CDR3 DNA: TGTGCCAGCAGTTACTCGAGGGAGGGTTTGAGCAATCAGCCCCAGCATTTT
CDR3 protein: CASSYSREGLSNQPQHF

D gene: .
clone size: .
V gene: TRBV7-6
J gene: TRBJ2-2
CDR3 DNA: TGTGCCAGCAGCTTAGGGTTCGGGGACACCGGGGAGCTGTTTTTT
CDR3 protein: CASSLGFGDTGELFF

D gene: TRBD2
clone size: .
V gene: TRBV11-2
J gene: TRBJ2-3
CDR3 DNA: TGTGCCAGCAGCTCATGGACTAGCGGGAGGAGTGATACGCAGTATTTT
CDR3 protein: CASSSWTSGRSDTQYF

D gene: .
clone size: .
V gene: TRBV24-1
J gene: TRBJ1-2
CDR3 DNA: TGTGCCACCAGTGTGTTTTGGAAGGGTAGGGAGGGGGACGGAAACTATGGCTACACCTTC
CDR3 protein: CATSVFWKGREGDGNYGYTF

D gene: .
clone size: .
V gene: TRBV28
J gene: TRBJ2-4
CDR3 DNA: TGTGCCAGCAGTTTAGAGACAGTAGCCAAAAACATTCAGTACTTC
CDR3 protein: CASSLETVAKNIQYF

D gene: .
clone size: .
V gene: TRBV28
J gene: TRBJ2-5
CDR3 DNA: TGTGCCAGCAGTTTGTTCCCCGGACAGCAAGAGACCCAGTACTTC
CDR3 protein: CASSLFPGQQETQYF

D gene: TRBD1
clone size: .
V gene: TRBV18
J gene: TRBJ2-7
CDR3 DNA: TGTGCCAGCTCACTTTCTACGACAGGGGACTACGAGCAGTACTTC
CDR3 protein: CASSLSTTGDYEQYF

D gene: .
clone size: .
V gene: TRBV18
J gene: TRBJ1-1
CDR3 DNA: TGTGCCAGCTCTATGAGGGGAATGGACACTGAAGCTTTCTTT
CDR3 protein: CASSMRGMDTEAFF

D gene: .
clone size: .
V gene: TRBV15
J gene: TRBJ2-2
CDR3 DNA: TGTGCCACCAGCAGAGATTTTGGGATTGGGGAGCTGTTTTTT
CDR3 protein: CATSRDFGIGELFF

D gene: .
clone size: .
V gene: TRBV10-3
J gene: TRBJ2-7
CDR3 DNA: TGTGCCATCAGTGATAGCAGGGAGTCCGAGCAGTACTTC
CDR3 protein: CAISDSRESEQYF

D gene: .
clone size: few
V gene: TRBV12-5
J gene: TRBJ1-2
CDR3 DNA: TGTGCTAGTGGTTTGGTACTTGGCAGGGGCCGGCACGGCTATGGCTACACCTTC
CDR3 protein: CASGLVLGRGRHGYGYTF

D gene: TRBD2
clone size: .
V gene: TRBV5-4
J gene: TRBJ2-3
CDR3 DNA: TGTGCCAGCAGCTCCGGACTAGCGGCTAGCACAGATACGCAGTATTTT
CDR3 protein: CASSSGLAASTDTQYF

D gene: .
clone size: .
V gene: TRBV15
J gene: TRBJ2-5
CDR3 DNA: TGTGCCACCGGAAATTGGAAGACCCAGTACTTC
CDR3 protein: CATGNWKTQYF

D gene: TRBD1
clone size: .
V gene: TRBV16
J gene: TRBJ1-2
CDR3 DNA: TGTGCCAGCAGCCGCCCCGGGACAGGGAATGGCTACACCTTC
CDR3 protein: CASSRPGTGNGYTF

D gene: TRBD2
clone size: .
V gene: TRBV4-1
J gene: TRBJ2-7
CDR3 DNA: TGCGCCAGCAGCCAATTGGGACTAGCGGGAGTGAACAAGTCCTACGAGCAGTACTTC
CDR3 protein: CASSQLGLAGVNKSYEQYF

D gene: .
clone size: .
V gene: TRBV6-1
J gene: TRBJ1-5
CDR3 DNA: TGTGCCAGCAGTGGGAGGGGCCGGCGGGGCGGTCAGCCCCAGCATTTT
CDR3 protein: CASSGRGRRGGQPQHF

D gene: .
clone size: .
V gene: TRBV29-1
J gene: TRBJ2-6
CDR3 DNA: TGCAGCGTTGAAGAGGTAGGTGGGGCCAACGTCCTGACTTTC
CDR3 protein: CSVEEVGGANVLTF

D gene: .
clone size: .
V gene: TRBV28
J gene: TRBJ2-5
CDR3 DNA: TGTGCCAGCAGTCCCCCCCAGGGCTGGGAGACCCAGTACTTC
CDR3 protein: CASSPPQGWETQYF

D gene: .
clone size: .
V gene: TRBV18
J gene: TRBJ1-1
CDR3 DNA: TGTGCCAGCTCAATTGGGATCGGGGGGGACACTGAAGCTTTCTTT
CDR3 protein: CASSIGIGGDTEAFF

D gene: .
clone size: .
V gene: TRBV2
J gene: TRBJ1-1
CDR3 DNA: TGTGCCAGCCAGACAGAGATGAACACTGAAGCTTTCTTT
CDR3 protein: CASQTEMNTEAFF

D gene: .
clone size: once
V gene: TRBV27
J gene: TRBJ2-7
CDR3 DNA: TGTGCCAGCGGGACTCCCAAATACGAGCAGTACTTC
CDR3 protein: CASGTPKYEQYF

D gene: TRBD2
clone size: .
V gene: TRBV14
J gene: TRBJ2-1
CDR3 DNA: TGTGCCAGCAGCCAAGATCTAGCGGGAGGGCTCTATGAGCAGTTCTTC
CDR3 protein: CASSQDLAGGLYEQFF

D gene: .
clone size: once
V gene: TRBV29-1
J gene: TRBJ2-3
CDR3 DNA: TGCAGCGCATACTCCCGCCACTTAGATACGCAGTATTTT
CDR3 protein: CSAYSRHLDTQYF

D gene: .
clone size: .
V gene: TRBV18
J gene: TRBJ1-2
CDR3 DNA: TGTGCCAGCTCTCTTGACATGAACTATGGCTACACCTTC
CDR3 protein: CASSLDMNYGYTF

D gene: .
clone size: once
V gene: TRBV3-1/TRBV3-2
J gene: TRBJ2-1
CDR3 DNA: TGTGCCAGCAGCGCCCCGGGACTTAGGGGCAATGAGCAGTTCTTC
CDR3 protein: CASSAPGLRGNEQFF

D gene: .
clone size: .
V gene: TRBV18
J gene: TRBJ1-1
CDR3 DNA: TGTGCCAGCTCACCACCGTACAGTCGGGACACTGAAGCTTTCTTT
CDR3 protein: CASSPPYSRDTEAFF

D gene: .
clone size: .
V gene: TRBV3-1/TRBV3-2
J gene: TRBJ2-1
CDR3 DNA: TGTGCCAGCAGGCTAAACAGGGACAATGAGCAGTTCTTC
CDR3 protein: CASRLNRDNEQFF

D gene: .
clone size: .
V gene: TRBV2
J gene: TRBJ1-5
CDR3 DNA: TGTGCCAGCAGTGAAGGGCAGAGCAATCAGCCCCAGCATTTT
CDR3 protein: CASSEGQSNQPQHF

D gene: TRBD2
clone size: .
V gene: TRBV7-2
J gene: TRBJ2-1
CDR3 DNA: TGTGCCAGCAGCTACCGGACTAGTCCCAACAATGAGCAGTTCTTC
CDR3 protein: CASSYRTSPNNEQFF

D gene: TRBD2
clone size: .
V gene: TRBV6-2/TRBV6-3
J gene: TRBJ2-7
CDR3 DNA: TGTGCCAGCAGTTTCTCTAGCGGGGGTGCCTACGAGCAGTACTTC
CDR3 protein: CASSFSSGGAYEQYF

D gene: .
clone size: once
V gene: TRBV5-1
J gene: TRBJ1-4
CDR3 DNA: TGCGCCAGCAGCTTGGGACAGGCTGGTACGGTTGAAAAACTGTTTTTT
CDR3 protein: CASSLGQAGTVEKLFF

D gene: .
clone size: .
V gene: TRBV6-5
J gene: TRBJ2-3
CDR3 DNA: TGTGCCAGCAGTTACGCTGCCGGGCAAGATACGCAGTATTTT
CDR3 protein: CASSYAAGQDTQYF

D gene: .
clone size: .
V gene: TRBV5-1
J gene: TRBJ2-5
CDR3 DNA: TGCGCCAGCAGCTTACGAACAGGGAACCCAATCTGGGAGACCCAGTACTTC
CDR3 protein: CASSLRTGNPIWETQYF

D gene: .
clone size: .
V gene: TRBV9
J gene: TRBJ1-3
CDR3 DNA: TGTGCCAGCAGCCCCACAGGGACTGGAAACACCATATATTTT
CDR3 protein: CASSPTGTGNTIYF

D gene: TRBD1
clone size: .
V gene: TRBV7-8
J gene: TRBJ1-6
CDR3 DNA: TGTGCCAGCAGAGCCCCCGGGACAGGGGGCGATTCACCCCTCCACTTT
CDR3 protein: CASRAPGTGGDSPLHF